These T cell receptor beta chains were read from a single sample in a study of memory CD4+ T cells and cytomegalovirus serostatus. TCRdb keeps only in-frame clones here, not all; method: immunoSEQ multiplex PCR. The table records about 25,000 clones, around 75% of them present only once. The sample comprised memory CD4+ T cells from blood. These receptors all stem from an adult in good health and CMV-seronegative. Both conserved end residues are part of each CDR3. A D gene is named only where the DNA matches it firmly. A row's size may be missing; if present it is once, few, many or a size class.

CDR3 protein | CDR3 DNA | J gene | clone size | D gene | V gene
CASSLLVDRGTTGANVLTF | TGTGCCAGCAGCTTGCTCGTCGACCGAGGCACGACTGGGGCCAACGTCCTGACTTTC | TRBJ2-6 | . | . | TRBV5-4
CAWSAGVGGYTF | TGTGCCTGGAGTGCAGGGGTCGGCGGCTACACCTTC | TRBJ1-2 | . | . | TRBV30
CASSYTTGKAFF | TGCGCCAGCAGCTATACTACTGGAAAAGCTTTCTTT | TRBJ1-1 | few | . | TRBV5-1
CASKLARDGTQYF | TGCGCCAGCAAGCTCGCCCGGGACGGTACGCAGTATTTT | TRBJ2-3 | . | . | TRBV5-1
CASSYSGRPGGNTIYF | TGTGCCAGCAGTTACTCAGGGCGGCCGGGAGGAAACACCATATATTTT | TRBJ1-3 | . | . | TRBV6-5
CASSLVGGPGAGANVLTF | TGTGCCAGCAGCTTAGTGGGTGGGCCAGGGGCTGGGGCCAACGTCCTGACTTTC | TRBJ2-6 | . | . | TRBV7-2
CASSNAARGRNTIYF | TGTGCCAGTAGTAACGCGGCCAGGGGGCGAAACACCATATATTTT | TRBJ1-3 | . | TRBD1 | TRBV19
CASKIGPNYGYTF | TGTGCCAGTAAAATAGGCCCCAACTATGGCTACACCTTC | TRBJ1-2 | . | . | TRBV19
CASGLKGYGYTF | TGTGCTAGTGGTTTAAAGGGCTATGGCTACACCTTC | TRBJ1-2 | once | . | TRBV12-5
CASSLWRRETQYF | TGTGCCAGCAGCTTGTGGAGGCGGGAGACCCAGTACTTC | TRBJ2-5 | . | . | TRBV7-8
CASSLAGVGYEQYF | TGTGCCAGCAGCTTAGCAGGGGTCGGATACGAGCAGTACTTC | TRBJ2-7 | once | . | TRBV7-2
CASSITGSGGVTDTQYF | TGTGCCAGTAGTATTACCGGGAGCGGGGGGGTGACAGATACGCAGTATTTT | TRBJ2-3 | . | TRBD2 | TRBV19
CASSLDVWNTEAFF | TGTGCCAGCAGCTTGGACGTTTGGAACACTGAAGCTTTCTTT | TRBJ1-1 | once | . | TRBV5-4
CASSQGQGAEAFF | TGTGCCAGCAGCCAGGGACAGGGGGCTGAAGCTTTCTTT | TRBJ1-1 | medium-sized | TRBD1 | TRBV6-5
CASSPEGQDTEAFF | TGTGCCAGCAGCCCCGAGGGGCAGGACACTGAAGCTTTCTTT | TRBJ1-1 | . | . | TRBV6-4
CAIRELRTGEQFF | TGTGCCATCAGGGAGTTGCGGACTGGTGAGCAGTTCTTC | TRBJ2-1 | . | . | TRBV10-3
CASSYSGREGSPLHF | TGTGCCAGCAGTTACTCGGGCAGGGAGGGATCACCCCTCCACTTT | TRBJ1-6 | . | . | TRBV6-6
CASRSTQSGSYGYTF | TGTGCCAGCAGATCCACGCAGTCAGGTTCCTATGGCTACACCTTC | TRBJ1-2 | . | . | TRBV6-6
CASSLAGLPNTEAFF | TGTGCCAGCAGCTTAGCAGGATTACCGAACACTGAAGCTTTCTTT | TRBJ1-1 | . | . | TRBV7-2
CASSEVLAVQETQYF | TGTGCCAGCAGTGAAGTTTTAGCGGTACAAGAGACCCAGTACTTC | TRBJ2-5 | once | . | TRBV25-1
CASSLQPSGSGNTIYF | TGTGCCAGCAGCCTACAGCCGTCAGGGTCTGGAAACACCATATATTTT | TRBJ1-3 | . | . | TRBV7-8
CASSVASEGRAFF | TGTGCCAGCAGCGTAGCTAGTGAGGGGAGAGCTTTCTTT | TRBJ1-1 | . | . | TRBV9
CASRGSGNRGSYEQYF | TGTGCCAGTAGGGGGAGTGGCAACAGGGGATCCTACGAGCAGTACTTC | TRBJ2-7 | once | TRBD1 | TRBV19
CASSPGTQETQYF | TGTGCCAGCAGCCCTGGGACACAAGAGACCCAGTACTTC | TRBJ2-5 | . | . | TRBV11-3
CASSASSSSYNEQFF | TGTGCCAGCAGCGCTAGCTCGAGCTCCTACAATGAGCAGTTCTTC | TRBJ2-1 | . | . | TRBV5-4
CASSPDRIYGYTF | TGTGCCAGCTCCCCGGACAGGATCTATGGCTACACCTTC | TRBJ1-2 | few | TRBD1 | TRBV18
CASSLAISGGLSSYEQYF | TGCGCCAGCAGCTTGGCAATTAGCGGGGGCCTAAGCTCCTACGAGCAGTACTTC | TRBJ2-7 | few | TRBD2 | TRBV5-1
CASGWGGQQANYGYTF | TGTGCTAGTGGTTGGGGGGGACAGCAAGCTAACTATGGCTACACCTTC | TRBJ1-2 | . | TRBD1 | TRBV12-5
CASSFGTQGGTPLHF | TGTGCCAGCAGTTTTGGGACGCAGGGGGGGACACCCCTCCACTTT | TRBJ1-6 | . | TRBD1 | TRBV28
CASSPGPGYEQYF | TGTGCCAGCAGCCCGGGACCTGGATACGAGCAGTACTTC | TRBJ2-7 | . | . | TRBV11-3
CASWQGDTLNAFF | TGTGCCTCCTGGCAGGGGGACACCTTGAACGCTTTCTTT | TRBJ1-1 | few | TRBD1 | TRBV6-1
CASSTGQGITPQYF | TGTGCCAGCAGCACTGGACAGGGAATTACTCCGCAGTACTTC | TRBJ2-7 | . | TRBD1 | TRBV5-6
CASSLQTGVMDGYTF | TGCGCCAGCAGCCTTCAGACAGGGGTGATGGATGGCTACACCTTC | TRBJ1-2 | . | TRBD1 | TRBV5-1
CASSSRRRSGVNEQFF | TGTGCCAGCAGCTCTCGCCGCCGGAGCGGGGTCAATGAGCAGTTCTTC | TRBJ2-1 | . | TRBD2 | TRBV11-2
CSVVAKNIQYF | TGCAGCGTTGTAGCCAAAAACATTCAGTACTTC | TRBJ2-4 | . | . | TRBV29-1
CASTFRDRVSTEAFF | TGCGCCAGCACCTTTAGGGACAGGGTTAGCACTGAAGCTTTCTTT | TRBJ1-1 | few | TRBD1 | TRBV5-1
CASSMSGRGGYTF | TGTGCCAGTAGTATGAGTGGTCGTGGCGGCTACACCTTC | TRBJ1-2 | . | . | TRBV19
CASSVGGRYGYTF | TGTGCCAGCAGCGTAGGAGGCCGATATGGCTACACCTTC | TRBJ1-2 | . | . | TRBV9
CASSLGWTGYSGANVLTF | TGTGCCAGCAGCTTGGGTTGGACAGGGTACTCTGGGGCCAACGTCCTGACTTTC | TRBJ2-6 | . | TRBD1 | TRBV7-2
CASSSPGAGGYTF | TGTGCCAGCAGCTCGCCGGGGGCGGGTGGCTACACCTTC | TRBJ1-2 | . | . | TRBV11-1
CASSGLRLKAFF | TGCGCCAGCAGTGGACTTAGGCTGAAGGCTTTCTTT | TRBJ1-1 | few | . | TRBV10-1
CAWSTGTGNTIYF | TGTGCCTGGAGCACGGGCACTGGAAACACCATATATTTT | TRBJ1-3 | . | . | TRBV30
CASIGGNTIYF | TGTGCCAGCATAGGTGGAAACACCATATATTTT | TRBJ1-3 | . | . | TRBV28
CASSGGRSGFYEQYF | TGTGCCAGCAGTGGGGGCAGGTCCGGTTTCTACGAGCAGTACTTC | TRBJ2-7 | . | . | TRBV6-1
CSVGPHREKLFF | TGCAGCGTCGGGCCACATCGGGAAAAACTGTTTTTT | TRBJ1-4 | . | . | TRBV29-1
CASSEYHGTSEKLFF | TGTGCCAGCAGTGAATATCACGGAACGAGTGAAAAACTGTTTTTT | TRBJ1-4 | . | . | TRBV25-1